This T cell receptor (beta chain) was identified in a study of T-cell reconstitution after alpha-beta-depleted transplantation in children. The library targeted TCRbeta and was prepared with unique molecular identifiers. A single record per CDR3 protein comes from TCRdb applying MiXCR to the PCR reads. Of roughly 420,000 distinct CDR3 sequences listed, around 15% are singletons. The CDR3 is made up of 13 amino acids. Per the germline V gene, CDR1 is ENHRY and CDR2 is SYGVKD. Losses at the gene ends were 10 bases for V and 4 bases for J; bases not matched to a gene: 9. This clonotype appeared a few times.

This TCR was sampled from a boy in the first two years of life who had a stem cell transplant for Wiskott-Aldrich syndrome, so the T cells may come from the graft donor. The rearrangement uses TRBV10-3 and TRBJ1-2, with 7 bases that match TRBD1. Sequencing used PBMCs, mostly from graft donor cells, obtained 360 days after TCRalphabeta/CD19-depleted stem cell transplant. The chain's CDR3 is CANSQGTLYGYTF. The CDR3 DNA follows: TGTGCCAACTCACAGGGGACTCTCTATGGCTACACCTTC.